This TCR beta chain was recovered during a study of blood T cells in healthy people across ages. The overall study: The capture of about one barcoded beta molecule per two T cells was achieved by template switching. Findings and caveats of the study: Unsorted PBMC material precluded a definitive naive versus antigen-experienced comparison.

Each of the donors had around 9 milliliters of peripheral blood drawn into EDTA-treated Vacutainer tubes. For the second PCR, which ran for roughly 6 to 12 cycles, a sample-barcoded 5' primer and a J-beta primer mix were used. MiXCR was run by TCRdb on the 5' RACE reads, yielding one entry per CDR3 protein. The sample has about 670,000 distinct CDR3 sequences, over 40% seen once. Regarding this clonotype: Its specificity is not known. The junction shows a germline mismatch at one end, possibly a read error.

Sequencing was done on a sample of blood. The sequence was collected from a man older than 75 in good health.

The CDR3 DNA reads as TGTGCCTGCAGCTTAGGGGGGCGGGGGGCGATCGAGACCCAGTACTTC. Translation: CACSLGGRGAIETQYF. The V call is TRBV7-2, the J call TRBJ2-7; 8 positions match TRBD2. The tail of the sequence fits TRBJ2-5 better, so the J call may be wrong. Looked up from germline, CDR1 is SGHTA and CDR2 is FQGNSA. The CDR3 loop spans 16 amino acids.